This TCR beta chain was identified during a study of T cells in Graves' hyperthyroidism and ophthalmopathy. The CDR3 has 15 amino acids. Trimming took 7 bases from V and 5 from J; bases not matched to a gene: 8. Authors of the study amplified TCR beta CDR3 regions from RNA transcripts. First-round RT-PCR of the TCR CDR3 relied on the HTBI primer set. From the multiplex PCR reads, TCRdb called clonotypes with MiXCR, one entry per CDR3 protein. The table shows about 550,000 distinct CDR3 sequences, with 20% occurring only once. Input material: blood. The genes are TRBV12-3 or TRBV12-4 and TRBJ2-5; the match to TRBD2 covers 12 bases. The sequence was obtained from a man aged 18 to 30 with Graves' hyperthyroidism. The CDR3 sequence: CASNPTSGGSETQYF. The DNA of the CDR3 is TGTGCCAGCAATCCGACTAGCGGGGGTAGTGAGACCCAGTACTTC.